The TCR beta chain under discussion was sequenced for a study of blood T cell repertoires in COVID-19. Whole-study context: PBMCs, B-cell-depleted T cells, or T cells provided the cDNA or gDNA that made up the material.

Germline V gene sequence: CDR1 SGHRS, CDR2 YFSETQ. This CDR3 is 16 amino acids long. Trimming took off 4 bases at V and 2 bases at J, with 17 bases between the two ends. Authors' processing steps: Amplification with reference gene primers provided the estimates of nucleated cell counts. Libraries were prepared by immunoSEQ multiplex PCR; TCRdb keeps only in-frame clonotypes and omits some of them. V and J calls and clone size are given by that table; D and trimming were obtained from the DNA. The sample has around 250,000 clones, just under 85% seen once. The material sequenced was peripheral blood. The receptor comes from an elderly woman with acute or convalescent COVID-19. The chain is built from TRBV5-1 and TRBJ2-3; possibly TRBD2 for D (6 bases). The DNA for the CDR3 is TGCGCCAGCAGCGTAGGTAGCGGCTCGAACACAGATACGCAGTATTTT. Translating gives CASSVGSGSNTDTQYF.